The clone carrying this T cell receptor beta chain appeared a few times. Its cognate antigen is unknown. This CDR3 comprises 14 residues. Trimming removed 5 bases from V and 4 bases from J, with 11 bases in between. This specimen comes from a study of T cell repertoires in cytomegalovirus infection. On the study more broadly: Through public TCR beta signatures, both CMV infection and matching HLA type were indicated. Notes on the study in general: Using cumulative public TCR beta family frequency, the authors identified those who carried CMV together with the relevant HLA. Dominating the ex vivo response were TCR beta clonotypes that were CMV-specific and HLA-C-restricted.

TCRdb fed the reads into MiXCR, producing one record per CDR3 protein. The top ten hold around 47% of the sample, which has 250,000 or so distinct CDR3 sequences, about a sixth seen once. What was sequenced was CD8+ T cells from PBMCs. This receptor was obtained from a human donor in good health (CMV status not recorded). Some clones in this sample may be carry-over from other donors' samples. The chain combines TRBV12-3 or TRBV12-4 with TRBJ1-4, with a weak D call TRBD1 (5 bases). This CDR3 is CASSPGGYNEKLFF. As DNA, the CDR3 is TGTGCCAGCAGTCCGGGGGGATATAATGAAAAACTGTTTTTT.